The clone carrying this T cell receptor beta chain occurred a few times. Its antigen is not known. The CDR3 contains 15 residues. The germline CDR1 and CDR2 sequences are DFQATT and SNEGSKA (reference sequence). With 5 bases removed from V and 3 bases from J, the gap between germline ends came to 20 bases. This specimen belongs to a study of T cells in Graves' hyperthyroidism and ophthalmopathy. Study-wide results and caveats: Most thyroid-expanded clonotypes above 0.001 were also found in blood. Ophthalmopathy was identified by the model a median around 6 months ahead of onset.

Amplified regions were TCR beta CDR3 sequences from RNA transcripts. TCR CDR3 underwent first-round RT-PCR with the HTBI primer set. From the multiplex PCR reads, TCRdb called clonotypes with MiXCR, one entry per CDR3 protein. The sample lists 750,000 to 900,000 distinct CDR3 sequences, roughly 40% seen once, with approximately 8.7% in the top ten. Recently diagnosed hyperthyroidism of less than 2 months' duration affected patients aged 18 to 65. The chain is built from TRBV20-1 and TRBJ2-7; D possibly corresponds to TRBD1 (6 bases). The sample taken for sequencing was blood. This TCR was recovered from a young man with Graves' hyperthyroidism. DNA for the CDR3: TGCAGTGCTGTCCACCGGGACAAGGGTTACTACGAGCAGTACTTC. It codes for CSAVHRDKGYYEQYF.